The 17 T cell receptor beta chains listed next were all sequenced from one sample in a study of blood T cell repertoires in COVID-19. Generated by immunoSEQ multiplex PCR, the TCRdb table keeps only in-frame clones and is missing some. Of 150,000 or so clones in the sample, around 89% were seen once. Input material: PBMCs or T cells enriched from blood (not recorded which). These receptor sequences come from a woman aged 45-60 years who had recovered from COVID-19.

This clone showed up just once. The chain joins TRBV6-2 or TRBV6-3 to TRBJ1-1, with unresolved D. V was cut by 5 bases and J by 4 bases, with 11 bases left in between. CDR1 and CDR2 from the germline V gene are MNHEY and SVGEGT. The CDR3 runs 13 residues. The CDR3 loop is CASSRAGGTEAFF. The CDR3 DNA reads TGTGCCAGCAGTAGGGCGGGTGGCACTGAAGCTTTCTTT.

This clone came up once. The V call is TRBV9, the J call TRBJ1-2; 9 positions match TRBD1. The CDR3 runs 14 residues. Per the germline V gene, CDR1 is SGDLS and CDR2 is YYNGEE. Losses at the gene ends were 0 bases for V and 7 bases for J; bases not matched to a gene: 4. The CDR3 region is CASSVEDRGGGYTF. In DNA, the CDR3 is TGTGCCAGCAGCGTAGAGGACAGGGGAGGTGGCTACACCTTC.

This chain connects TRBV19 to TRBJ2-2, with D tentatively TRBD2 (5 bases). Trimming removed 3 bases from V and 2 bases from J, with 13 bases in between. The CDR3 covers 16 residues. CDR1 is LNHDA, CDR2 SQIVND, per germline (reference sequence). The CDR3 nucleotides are TGTGCCAGTAGTATTTTGAGGGCTACTAACACCGGGGAGCTGTTTTTT. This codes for CASSILRATNTGELFF.

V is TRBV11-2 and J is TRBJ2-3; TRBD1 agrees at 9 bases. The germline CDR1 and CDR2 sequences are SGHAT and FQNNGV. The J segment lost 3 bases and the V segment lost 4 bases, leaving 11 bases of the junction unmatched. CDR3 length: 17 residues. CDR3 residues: CASSSTGGAVGTDTQYF. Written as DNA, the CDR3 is TGTGCCAGCAGCTCGACAGGGGGTGCGGTAGGGACAGATACGCAGTATTTT. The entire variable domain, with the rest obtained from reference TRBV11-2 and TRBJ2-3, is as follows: EAGVAQSPRYKIIEKRQSVAFWCNPISGHATLYWYQQILGQGPKLLIQFQNNGVVDDSQLPKDRFSAERLKGVDSTLKIQPAKLEDSAVYLCASSSTGGAVGTDTQYFGPGTRLTVL.

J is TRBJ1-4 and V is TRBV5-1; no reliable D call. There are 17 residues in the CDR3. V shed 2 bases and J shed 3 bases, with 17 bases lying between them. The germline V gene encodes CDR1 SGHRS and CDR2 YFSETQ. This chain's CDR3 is CASSFNGGLGSNEKLFF. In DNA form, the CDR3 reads TGCGCCAGCAGCTTCAACGGCGGGCTGGGTTCTAATGAAAAACTGTTTTTT.

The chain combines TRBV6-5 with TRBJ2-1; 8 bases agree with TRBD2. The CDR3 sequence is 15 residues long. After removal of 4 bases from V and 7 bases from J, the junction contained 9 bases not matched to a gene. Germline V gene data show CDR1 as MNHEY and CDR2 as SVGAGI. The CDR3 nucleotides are TGTGCCAGCAGTTCCCTGGGGGTAGCGGGGAATGAGCAGTTCTTC. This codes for CASSSLGVAGNEQFF.

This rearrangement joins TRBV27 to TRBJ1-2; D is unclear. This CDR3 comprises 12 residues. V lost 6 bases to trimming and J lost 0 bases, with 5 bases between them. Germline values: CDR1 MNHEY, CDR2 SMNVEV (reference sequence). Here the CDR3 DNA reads TGTGCCAGCAGGGCCCCTAACTATGGCTACACCTTC. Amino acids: CASRAPNYGYTF.

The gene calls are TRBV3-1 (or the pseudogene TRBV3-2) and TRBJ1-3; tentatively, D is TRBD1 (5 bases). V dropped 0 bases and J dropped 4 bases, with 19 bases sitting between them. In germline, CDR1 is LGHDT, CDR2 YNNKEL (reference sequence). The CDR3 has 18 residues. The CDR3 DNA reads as TGTGCCAGCAGCCAAGATGGGTCAGGGATGTCGCGAGGAAACACCATATATTTT. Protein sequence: CASSQDGSGMSRGNTIYF.

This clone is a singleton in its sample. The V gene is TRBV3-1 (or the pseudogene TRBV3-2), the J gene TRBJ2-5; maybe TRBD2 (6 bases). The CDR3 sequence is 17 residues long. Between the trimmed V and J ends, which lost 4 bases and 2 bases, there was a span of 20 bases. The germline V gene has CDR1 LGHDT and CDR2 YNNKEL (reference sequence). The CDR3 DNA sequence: TGTGCCAGCAGCCCCCTAAATAGCGGTAATTTACAAGAGACCCAGTACTTC. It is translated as CASSPLNSGNLQETQYF.

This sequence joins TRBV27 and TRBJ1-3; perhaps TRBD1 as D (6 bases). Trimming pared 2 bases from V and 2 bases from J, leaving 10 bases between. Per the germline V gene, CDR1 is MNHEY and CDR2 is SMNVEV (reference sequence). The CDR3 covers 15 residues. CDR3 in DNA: TGTGCCAGCAGTTTAGGGGCAGGGGCTGGAAACACCATATATTTT. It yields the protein CASSLGAGAGNTIYF.

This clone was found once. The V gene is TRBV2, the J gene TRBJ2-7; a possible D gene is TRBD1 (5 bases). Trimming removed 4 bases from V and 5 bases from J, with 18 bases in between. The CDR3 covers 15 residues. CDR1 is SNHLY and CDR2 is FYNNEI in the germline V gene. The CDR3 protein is CASSVGSGRANEQYF. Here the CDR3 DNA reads TGTGCCAGCAGTGTAGGGTCGGGCAGGGCAAACGAGCAGTACTTC.

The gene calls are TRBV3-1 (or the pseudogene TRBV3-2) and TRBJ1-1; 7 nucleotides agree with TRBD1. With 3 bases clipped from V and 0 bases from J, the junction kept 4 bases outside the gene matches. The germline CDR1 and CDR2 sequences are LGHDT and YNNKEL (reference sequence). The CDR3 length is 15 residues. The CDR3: CASSQKDRLNTEAFF. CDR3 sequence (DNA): TGTGCCAGCAGCCAGAAGGACAGGTTGAACACTGAAGCTTTCTTT.

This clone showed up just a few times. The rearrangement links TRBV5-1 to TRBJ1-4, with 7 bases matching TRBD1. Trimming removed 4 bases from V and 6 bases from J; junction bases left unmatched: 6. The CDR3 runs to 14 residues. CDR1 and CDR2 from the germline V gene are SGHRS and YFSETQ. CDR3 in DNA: TGCGCCAGCAGCCAAGGGGGCGTGGATGAAAAACTGTTTTTT. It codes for CASSQGGVDEKLFF.

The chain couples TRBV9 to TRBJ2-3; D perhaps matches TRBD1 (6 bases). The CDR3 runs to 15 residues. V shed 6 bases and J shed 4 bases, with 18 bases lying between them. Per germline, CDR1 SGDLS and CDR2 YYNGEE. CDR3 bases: TGTGCCAGCACCCACACATACAGGGCCGCAGATACGCAGTATTTT. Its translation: CASTHTYRAADTQYF.

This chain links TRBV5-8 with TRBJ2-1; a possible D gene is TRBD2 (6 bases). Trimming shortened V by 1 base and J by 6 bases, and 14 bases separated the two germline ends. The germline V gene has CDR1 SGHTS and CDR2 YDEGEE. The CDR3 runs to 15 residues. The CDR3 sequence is CASSLWRLGTNEQFF. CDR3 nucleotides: TGTGCCAGCAGCTTGTGGAGACTAGGAACCAATGAGCAGTTCTTC.

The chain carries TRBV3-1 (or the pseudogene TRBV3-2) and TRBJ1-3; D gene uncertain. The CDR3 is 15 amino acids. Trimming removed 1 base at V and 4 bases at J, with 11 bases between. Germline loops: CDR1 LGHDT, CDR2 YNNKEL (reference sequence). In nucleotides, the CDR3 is TGTGCCAGCAGCCAAGGGGCCGGAGGGGGAAACACCATATATTTT. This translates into CASSQGAGGGNTIYF.

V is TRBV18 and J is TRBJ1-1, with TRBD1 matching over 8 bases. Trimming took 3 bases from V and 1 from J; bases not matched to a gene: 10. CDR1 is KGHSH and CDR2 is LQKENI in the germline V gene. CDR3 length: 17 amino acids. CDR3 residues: CASSPLGTGNGNTEAFF. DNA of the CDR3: TGTGCCAGCTCACCCTTAGGGACAGGAAACGGGAACACTGAAGCTTTCTTT. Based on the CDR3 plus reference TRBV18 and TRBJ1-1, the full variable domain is NAGVMQNPRHLVRRRGQEARLRCSPMKGHSHVYWYRQLPEEGLKFMVYLQKENIIDESGMPKERFSAEFPKEGPSILRIQQVVRGDSAAYFCASSPLGTGNGNTEAFFGQGTRLTVV.